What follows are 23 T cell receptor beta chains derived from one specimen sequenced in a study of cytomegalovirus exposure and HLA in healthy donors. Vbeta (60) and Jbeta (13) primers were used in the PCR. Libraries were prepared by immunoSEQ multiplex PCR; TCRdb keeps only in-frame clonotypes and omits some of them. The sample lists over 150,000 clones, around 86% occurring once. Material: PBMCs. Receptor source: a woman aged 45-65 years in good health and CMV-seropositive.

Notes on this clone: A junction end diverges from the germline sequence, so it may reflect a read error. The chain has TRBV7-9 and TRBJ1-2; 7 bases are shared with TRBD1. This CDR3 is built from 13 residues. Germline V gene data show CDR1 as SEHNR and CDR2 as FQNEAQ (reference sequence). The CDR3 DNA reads TGTTCCAGCAGCACCTTGTCCTCGGGACAGTACACCTTC. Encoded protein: CSSSTLSSGQYTF. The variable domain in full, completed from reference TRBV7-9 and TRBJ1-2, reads DTGVSQNPRHKITKRGQNVTFRCDPISEHNRLYWYRQTLGQGPEFLTYFQNEAQLEKSRLLSDRFSAERPKGSFSTLEIQRTEQGDSAMYLCSSSTLSSGQYTFGSGTRLTVV.

Here the CDR3 DNA reads TGTGCCAGCAGTTCCGGGACAGGGAGGCCCGGGGAGCTGTTTTTT. Translating it yields CASSSGTGRPGELFF. V usage is TRBV6-5 and J usage is TRBJ2-2, with TRBD1 identical over 9 bases. Germline lookup yields CDR1 MNHEY and CDR2 SVGAGI. The CDR3 covers 15 residues. Trimming removed 4 bases from V and 6 bases from J; junction bases left unmatched: 6.

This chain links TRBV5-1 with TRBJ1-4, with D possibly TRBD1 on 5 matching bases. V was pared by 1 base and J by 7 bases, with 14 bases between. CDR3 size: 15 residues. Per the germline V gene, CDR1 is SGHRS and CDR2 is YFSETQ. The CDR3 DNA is TGCGCCAGCAGCTTGCTCCAGGGAGGACCTGAAAAACTGTTTTTT. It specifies CASSLLQGGPEKLFF.

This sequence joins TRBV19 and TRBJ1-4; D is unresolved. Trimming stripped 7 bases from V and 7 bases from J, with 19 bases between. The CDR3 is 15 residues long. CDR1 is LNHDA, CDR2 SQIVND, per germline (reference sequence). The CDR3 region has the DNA TGTGCCAGTAACACCGGGTCGCGGGTGGTTGAAAAACTGTTTTTT. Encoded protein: CASNTGSRVVEKLFF.

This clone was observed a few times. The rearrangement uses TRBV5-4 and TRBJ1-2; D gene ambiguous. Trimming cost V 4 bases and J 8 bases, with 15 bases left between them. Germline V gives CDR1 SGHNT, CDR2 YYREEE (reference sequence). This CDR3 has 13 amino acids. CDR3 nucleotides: TGTGCCAGCAGCGCTACCATGAGCTTCGGCTACACCTTC. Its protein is CASSATMSFGYTF.

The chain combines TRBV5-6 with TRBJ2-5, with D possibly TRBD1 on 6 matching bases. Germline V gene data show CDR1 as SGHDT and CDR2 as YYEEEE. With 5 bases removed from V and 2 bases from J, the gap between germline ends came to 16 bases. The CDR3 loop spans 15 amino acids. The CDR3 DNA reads TGTGCCAGCAGGGTAACAGGGTTCGCGCAAGAGACCCAGTACTTC. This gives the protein CASRVTGFAQETQYF. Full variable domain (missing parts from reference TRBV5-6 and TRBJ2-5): DAGVTQSPTHLIKTRGQQVTLRCSPKSGHDTVSWYQQALGQGPQFIFQYYEEEERQRGNFPDRFSGHQFPNYSSELNVNALLLGDSALYLCASRVTGFAQETQYFGPGTRLLVL.

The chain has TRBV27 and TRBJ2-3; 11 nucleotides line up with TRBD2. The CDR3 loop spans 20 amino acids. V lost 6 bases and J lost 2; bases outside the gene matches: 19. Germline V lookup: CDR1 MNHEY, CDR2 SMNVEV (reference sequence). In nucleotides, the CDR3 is TGTGCCAGCAGGGTTCCGAGGACAGGTTTTAGCGGGAGGGACACAGATACGCAGTATTTT. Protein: CASRVPRTGFSGRDTDTQYF.

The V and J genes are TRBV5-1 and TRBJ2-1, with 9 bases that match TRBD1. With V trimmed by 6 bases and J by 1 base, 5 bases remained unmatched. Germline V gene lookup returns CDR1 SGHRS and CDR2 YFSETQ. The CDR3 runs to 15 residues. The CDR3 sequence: CASNLDRGSYNEQFF. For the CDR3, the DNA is TGCGCCAGCAACCTCGACAGGGGGTCCTACAATGAGCAGTTCTTC.

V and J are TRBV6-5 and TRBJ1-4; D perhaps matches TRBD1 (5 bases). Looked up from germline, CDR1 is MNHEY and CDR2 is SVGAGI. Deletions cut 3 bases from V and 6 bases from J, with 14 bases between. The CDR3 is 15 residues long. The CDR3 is CASSYGGSEDEKLFF. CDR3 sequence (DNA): TGTGCCAGCAGTTATGGGGGGAGTGAGGATGAAAAACTGTTTTTT.

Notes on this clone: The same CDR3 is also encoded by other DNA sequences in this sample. The CDR3 region is CASSPGLAGTDTQYF. DNA of the CDR3: TGTGCCAGCTCACCGGGACTAGCGGGGACAGATACGCAGTATTTT. This chain connects TRBV18 to TRBJ2-3, with 13 bases aligning to TRBD2. The V gene end was trimmed by 3 bases and the J gene end by 3 bases; junction bases not matched to a gene: 0. Germline CDR1 KGHSH, CDR2 LQKENI. The CDR3 runs to 15 residues.

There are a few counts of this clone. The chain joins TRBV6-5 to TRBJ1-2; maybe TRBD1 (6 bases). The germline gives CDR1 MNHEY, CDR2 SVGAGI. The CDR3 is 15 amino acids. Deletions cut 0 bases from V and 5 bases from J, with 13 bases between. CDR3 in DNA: TGTGCCAGCAGTTACTCCGTCAGGGGACCATATGGCTACACCTTC. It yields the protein CASSYSVRGPYGYTF.

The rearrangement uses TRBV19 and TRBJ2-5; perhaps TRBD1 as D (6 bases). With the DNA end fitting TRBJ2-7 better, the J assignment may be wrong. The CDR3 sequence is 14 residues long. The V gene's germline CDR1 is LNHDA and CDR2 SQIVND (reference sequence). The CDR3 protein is CASSIRDRSYEQYF. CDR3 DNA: TGTGCCAGTAGTATTCGAGACAGGTCCTACGAGCAGTACTTC.

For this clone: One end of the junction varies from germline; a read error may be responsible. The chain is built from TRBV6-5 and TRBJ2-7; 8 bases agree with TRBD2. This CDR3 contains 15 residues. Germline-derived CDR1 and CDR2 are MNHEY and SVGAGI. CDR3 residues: CASTPGGGPDYERYF. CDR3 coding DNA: TGTGCCAGCACTCCCGGGGGGGGGCCGGACTACGAGCGGTACTTC.

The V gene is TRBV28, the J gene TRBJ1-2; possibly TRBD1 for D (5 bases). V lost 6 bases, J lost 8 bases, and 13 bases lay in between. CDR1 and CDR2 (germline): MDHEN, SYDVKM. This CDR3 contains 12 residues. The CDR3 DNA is TGTGCCAGCAGACCCCCTACAGGAGGCTACACCTTC. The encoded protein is CASRPPTGGYTF.

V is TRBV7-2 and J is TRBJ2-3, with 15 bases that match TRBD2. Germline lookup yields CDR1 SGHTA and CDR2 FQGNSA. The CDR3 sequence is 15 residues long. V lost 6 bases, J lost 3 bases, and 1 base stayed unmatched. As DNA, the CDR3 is TGTGCCAGCAGGGGGACTAGCGGGGGGACAGATACGCAGTATTTT. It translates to CASRGTSGGTDTQYF. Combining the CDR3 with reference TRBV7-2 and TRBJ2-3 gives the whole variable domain GAGVSQSPSNKVTEKGKDVELRCDPISGHTALYWYRQSLGQGLEFLIYFQGNSAPDKSGLPSDRFSAERTGGSVSTLTIQRTQQEDSAVYLCASRGTSGGTDTQYFGPGTRLTVL.

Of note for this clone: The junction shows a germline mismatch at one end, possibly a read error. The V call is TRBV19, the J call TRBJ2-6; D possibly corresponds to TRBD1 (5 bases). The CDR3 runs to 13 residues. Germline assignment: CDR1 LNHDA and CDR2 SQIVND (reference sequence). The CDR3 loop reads CASRISGANGLTF. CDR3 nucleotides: TGTGCCAGCAGGATCTCTGGGGCCAACGGCCTGACTTTC.

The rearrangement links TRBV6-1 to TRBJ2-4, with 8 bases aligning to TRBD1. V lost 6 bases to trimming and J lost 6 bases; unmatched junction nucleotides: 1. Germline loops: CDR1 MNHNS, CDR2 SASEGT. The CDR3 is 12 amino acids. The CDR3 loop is CASRDRGNIQYF. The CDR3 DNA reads TGTGCCAGCAGAGACAGGGGAAACATTCAGTACTTC.

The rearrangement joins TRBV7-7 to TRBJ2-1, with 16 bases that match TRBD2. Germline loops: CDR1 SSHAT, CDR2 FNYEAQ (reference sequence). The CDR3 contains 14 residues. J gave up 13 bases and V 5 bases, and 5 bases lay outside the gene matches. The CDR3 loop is CASSAGTSGREQFF. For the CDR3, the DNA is TGTGCCAGCAGCGCCGGGACTAGCGGGAGGGAACAGTTCTTC.

The CDR3 DNA sequence: TGTGCCAGCAGCTTGACAGGGACAGGGGCACTTTTGGGAGAGCAGTACTTC. This translates into CASSLTGTGALLGEQYF. The V and J genes are TRBV11-2 and TRBJ2-5; 10 bases align to TRBD1. Losses at the gene ends were 3 bases for V and 11 bases for J; bases not matched to a gene: 18. The CDR3 is 17 residues long. CDR1 and CDR2 (germline): SGHAT, FQNNGV.

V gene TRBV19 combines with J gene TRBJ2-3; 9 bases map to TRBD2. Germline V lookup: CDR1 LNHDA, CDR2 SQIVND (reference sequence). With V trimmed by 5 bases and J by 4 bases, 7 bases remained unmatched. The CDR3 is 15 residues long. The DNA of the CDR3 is TGTGCCAGTAGTTCTTATAGCGGGAGCCCAGATACGCAGTATTTT. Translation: CASSSYSGSPDTQYF.

The CDR3 region has the DNA TGCGCCAGCAGCTTGGAACGGCTCGGGGACGAGCAGTACTTC. Its protein product is CASSLERLGDEQYF. The chain recombines TRBV5-1 with TRBJ2-7, with D possibly matching TRBD2 (5 bases). The germline V and J ends were trimmed by 0 bases and 5 bases, with 12 bases remaining between them. The CDR3 loop spans 14 amino acids. Germline V gene sequence: CDR1 SGHRS, CDR2 YFSETQ.

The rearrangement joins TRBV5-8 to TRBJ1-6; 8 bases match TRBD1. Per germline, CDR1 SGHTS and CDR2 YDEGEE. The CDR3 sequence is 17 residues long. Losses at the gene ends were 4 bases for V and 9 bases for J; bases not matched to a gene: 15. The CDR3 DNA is TGTGCCAGCAGCCCGTGGGGCTCGACAGGGGTAACTTCACCCCTCCACTTT. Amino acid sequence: CASSPWGSTGVTSPLHF.

The CDR3 region is CASSSGTKRPPQHF. In DNA, the CDR3 is TGTGCCAGCAGCTCCGGGACAAAAAGGCCGCCCCAGCATTTT. This chain links TRBV7-9 with TRBJ1-5; weak D call: TRBD1 (6 bases). CDR1 SEHNR and CDR2 FQNEAQ come from the germline V gene (reference sequence). The CDR3 is 14 residues long. Trimming pared 4 bases from V and 9 bases from J, leaving 16 bases between.